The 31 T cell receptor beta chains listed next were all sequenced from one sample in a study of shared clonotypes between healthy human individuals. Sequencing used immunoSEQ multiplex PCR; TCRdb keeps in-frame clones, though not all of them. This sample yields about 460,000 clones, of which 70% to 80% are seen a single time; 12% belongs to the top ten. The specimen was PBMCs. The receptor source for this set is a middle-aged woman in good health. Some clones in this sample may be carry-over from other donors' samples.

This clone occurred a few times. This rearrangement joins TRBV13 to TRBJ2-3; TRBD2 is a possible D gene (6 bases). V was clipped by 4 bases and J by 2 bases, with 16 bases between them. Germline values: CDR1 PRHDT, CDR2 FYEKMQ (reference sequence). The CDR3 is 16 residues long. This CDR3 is CASSSRTGEVTDTQYF. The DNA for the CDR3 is TGTGCCAGCAGCTCCCGGACGGGGGAGGTCACAGATACGCAGTATTTT.

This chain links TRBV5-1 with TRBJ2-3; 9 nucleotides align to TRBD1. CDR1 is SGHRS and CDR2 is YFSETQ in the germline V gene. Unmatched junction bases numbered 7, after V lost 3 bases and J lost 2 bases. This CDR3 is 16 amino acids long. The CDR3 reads CASSSGQGKHTDTQYF. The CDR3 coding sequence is TGCGCCAGCAGCTCCGGACAGGGGAAACACACAGATACGCAGTATTTT.

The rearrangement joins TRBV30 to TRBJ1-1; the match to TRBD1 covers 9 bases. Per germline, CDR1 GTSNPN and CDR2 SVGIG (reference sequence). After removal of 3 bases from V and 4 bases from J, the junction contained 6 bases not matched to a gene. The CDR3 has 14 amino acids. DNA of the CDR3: TGTGCCTGGAGCCCGGGACAGGGAAGCACTGAAGCTTTCTTT. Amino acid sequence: CAWSPGQGSTEAFF.

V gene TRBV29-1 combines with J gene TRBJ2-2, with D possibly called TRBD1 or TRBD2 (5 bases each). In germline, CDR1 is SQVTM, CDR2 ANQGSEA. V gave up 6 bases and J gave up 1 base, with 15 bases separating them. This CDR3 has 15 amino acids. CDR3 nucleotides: TGCAGCGTGGGGACCGGGTACAGGAACACCGGGGAGCTGTTTTTT. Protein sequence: CSVGTGYRNTGELFF.

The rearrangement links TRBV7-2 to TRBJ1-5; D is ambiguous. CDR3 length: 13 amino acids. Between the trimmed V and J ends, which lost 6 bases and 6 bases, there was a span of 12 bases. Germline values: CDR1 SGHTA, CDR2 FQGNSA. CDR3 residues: CASRLEWGQPQHF. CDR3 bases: TGTGCCAGCAGACTAGAGTGGGGTCAGCCCCAGCATTTT.

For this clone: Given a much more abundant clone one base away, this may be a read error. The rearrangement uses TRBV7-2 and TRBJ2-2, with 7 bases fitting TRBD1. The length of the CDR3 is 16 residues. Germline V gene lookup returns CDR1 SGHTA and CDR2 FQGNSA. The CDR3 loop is CASSKRRGPNAGELFF. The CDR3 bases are TGTGCCAGCAGTAAACGAAGGGGGCCGAACGCCGGGGAGCTGTTTTTT.

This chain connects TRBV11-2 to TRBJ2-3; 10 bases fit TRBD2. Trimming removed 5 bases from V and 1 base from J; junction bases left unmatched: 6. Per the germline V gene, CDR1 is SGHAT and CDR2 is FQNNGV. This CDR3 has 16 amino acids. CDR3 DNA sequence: TGTGCCAGCAGCACCAGGACTAGCGGAGGCACAGATACGCAGTATTTT. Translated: CASSTRTSGGTDTQYF.

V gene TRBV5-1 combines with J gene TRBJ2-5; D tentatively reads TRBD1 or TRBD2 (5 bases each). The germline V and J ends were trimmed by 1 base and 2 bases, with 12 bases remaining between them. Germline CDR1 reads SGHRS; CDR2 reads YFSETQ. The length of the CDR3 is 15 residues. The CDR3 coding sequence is TGCGCCAGCAGCTTGCAACCGGGACCTCAAGAGACCCAGTACTTC. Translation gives CASSLQPGPQETQYF.

The CDR3 spells CASSVEGADQPQHF. The CDR3 DNA follows: TGTGCCAGCAGTGTGGAGGGGGCCGACCAGCCCCAGCATTTT. This chain joins TRBV2 and TRBJ1-5; 7 bases are a match to TRBD1. Germline CDR1 SNHLY, CDR2 FYNNEI. J gave up 7 bases and V 4 bases, and 7 bases lay outside the gene matches. The CDR3 extends over 14 amino acids.

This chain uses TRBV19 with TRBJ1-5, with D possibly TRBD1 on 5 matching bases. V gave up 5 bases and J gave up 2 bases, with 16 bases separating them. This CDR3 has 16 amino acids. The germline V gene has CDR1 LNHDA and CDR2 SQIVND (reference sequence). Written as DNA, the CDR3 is TGTGCCAGTAGTTCTACCGGGGGAATTGGCAATCAGCCCCAGCATTTT. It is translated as CASSSTGGIGNQPQHF.

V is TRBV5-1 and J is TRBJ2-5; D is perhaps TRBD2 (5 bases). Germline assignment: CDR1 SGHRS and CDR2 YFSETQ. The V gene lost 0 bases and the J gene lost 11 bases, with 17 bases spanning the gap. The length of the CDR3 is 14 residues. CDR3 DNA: TGCGCCAGCAGCTTGGTTTCTAGCCCGCGAGAGCAGTACTTC. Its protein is CASSLVSSPREQYF.

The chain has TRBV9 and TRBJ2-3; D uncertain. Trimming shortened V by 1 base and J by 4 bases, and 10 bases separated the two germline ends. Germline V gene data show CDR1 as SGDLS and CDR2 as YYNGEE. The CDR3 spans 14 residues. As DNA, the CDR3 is TGTGCCAGCAGCGTAACGGGCGTCGCAGATACGCAGTATTTT. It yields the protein CASSVTGVADTQYF.

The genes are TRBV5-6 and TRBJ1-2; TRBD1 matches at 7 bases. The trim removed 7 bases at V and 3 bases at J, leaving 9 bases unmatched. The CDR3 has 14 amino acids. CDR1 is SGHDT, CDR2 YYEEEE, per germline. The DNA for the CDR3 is TGTGCCAGCGACCGGCAGGGGGTTGACTATGGCTACACCTTC. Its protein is CASDRQGVDYGYTF. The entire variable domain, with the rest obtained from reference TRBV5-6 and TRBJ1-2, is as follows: DAGVTQSPTHLIKTRGQQVTLRCSPKSGHDTVSWYQQALGQGPQFIFQYYEEEERQRGNFPDRFSGHQFPNYSSELNVNALLLGDSALYLCASDRQGVDYGYTFGSGTRLTVV.

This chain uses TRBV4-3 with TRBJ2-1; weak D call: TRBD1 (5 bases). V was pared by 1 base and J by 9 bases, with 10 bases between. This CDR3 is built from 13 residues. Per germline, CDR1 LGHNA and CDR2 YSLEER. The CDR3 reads CASSQGVDSEQFF. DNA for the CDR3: TGCGCCAGCAGCCAAGGGGTAGACAGTGAGCAGTTCTTC.

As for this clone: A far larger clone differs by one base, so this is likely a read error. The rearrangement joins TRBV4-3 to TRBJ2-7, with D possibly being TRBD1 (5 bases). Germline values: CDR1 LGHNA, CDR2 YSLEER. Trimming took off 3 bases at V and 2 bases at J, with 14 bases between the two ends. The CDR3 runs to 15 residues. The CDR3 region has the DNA TGCGCCAGCAGCCACAACGTTGAGACAGCCTACGAGCAGTACTTC. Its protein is CASSHNVETAYEQYF.

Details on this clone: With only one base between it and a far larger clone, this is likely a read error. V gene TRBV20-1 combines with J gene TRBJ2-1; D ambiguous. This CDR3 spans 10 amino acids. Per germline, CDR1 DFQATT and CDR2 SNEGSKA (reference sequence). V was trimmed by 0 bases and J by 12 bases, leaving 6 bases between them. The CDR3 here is CSAREMGQFF. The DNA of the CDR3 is TGCAGTGCTAGAGAGATGGGGCAGTTCTTC.

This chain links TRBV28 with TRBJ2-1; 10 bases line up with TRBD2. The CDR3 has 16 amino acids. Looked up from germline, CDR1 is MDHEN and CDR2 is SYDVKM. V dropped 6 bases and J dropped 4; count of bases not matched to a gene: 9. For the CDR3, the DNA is TGTGCCAGCAGCTCACAACCTAGCGGGAGTTACAATGAGCAGTTCTTC. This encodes CASSSQPSGSYNEQFF.

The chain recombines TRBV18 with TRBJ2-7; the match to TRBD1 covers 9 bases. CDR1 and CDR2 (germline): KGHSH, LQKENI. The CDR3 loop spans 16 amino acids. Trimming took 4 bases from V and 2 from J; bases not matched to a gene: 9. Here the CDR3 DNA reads TGTGCCAGCTCACGTACGCCGGGACAGGGTACCTACGAGCAGTACTTC. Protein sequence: CASSRTPGQGTYEQYF.

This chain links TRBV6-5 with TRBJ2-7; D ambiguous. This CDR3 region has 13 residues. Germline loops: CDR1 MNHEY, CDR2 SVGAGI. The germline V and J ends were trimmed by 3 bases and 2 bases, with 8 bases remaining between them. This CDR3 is CASSYHRTYEQYF. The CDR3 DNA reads TGTGCCAGCAGTTATCATCGTACCTACGAGCAGTACTTC.

Written as DNA, the CDR3 is TGTGCCAGCAGTGACACTAGCGGCTCTAGCACAGATACGCAGTATTTT. This encodes CASSDTSGSSTDTQYF. This sequence joins TRBV25-1 and TRBJ2-3; TRBD2 aligns across 8 bases. Germline V gene data show CDR1 as MGHDK and CDR2 as SYGVNS. The CDR3 spans 16 residues. Unmatched junction bases numbered 5, after V lost 3 bases and J lost 0 bases.

The CDR3 loop reads CASSESIGDTDTQYF. The CDR3 nucleotides read TGCGCCAGCAGTGAGTCTATTGGAGACACAGATACGCAGTATTTT. This chain joins TRBV10-1 and TRBJ2-3; no reliable D call. The CDR3 is 15 residues long. V dropped 0 bases and J dropped 2 bases, with 9 bases sitting between them. Germline V gives CDR1 WNHNN, CDR2 SYGVQD (reference sequence).

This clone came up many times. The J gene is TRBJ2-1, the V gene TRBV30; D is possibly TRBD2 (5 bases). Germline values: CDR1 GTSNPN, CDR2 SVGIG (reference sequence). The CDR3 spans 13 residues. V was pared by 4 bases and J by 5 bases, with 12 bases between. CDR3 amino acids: CAWTEEVHNEQFF. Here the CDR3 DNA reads TGTGCCTGGACAGAGGAGGTCCACAATGAGCAGTTCTTC.

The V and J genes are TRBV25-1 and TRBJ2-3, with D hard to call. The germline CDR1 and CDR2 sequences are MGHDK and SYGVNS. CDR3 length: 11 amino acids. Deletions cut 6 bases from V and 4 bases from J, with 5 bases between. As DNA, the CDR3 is TGTGCCAGCAGAAGAGCAGATACGCAGTATTTT. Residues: CASRRADTQYF.

CDR3 sequence (DNA): TGTGCCAGCAAAAACAGGGGGCCCTACGAGCAGTACTTC. Encoded protein: CASKNRGPYEQYF. The genes are TRBV7-8 and TRBJ2-7; the match to TRBD1 covers 9 bases. The CDR3 contains 13 residues. Losses at the gene ends were 7 bases for V and 2 bases for J; bases not matched to a gene: 3. Germline V gene data show CDR1 as SGHVS and CDR2 as FQNEAQ.

The CDR3 nucleotides are TGCGCCAGCAGCGATCCGGGACAGGGCACCGGGGAGCTGTTTTTT. It yields the protein CASSDPGQGTGELFF. V gene TRBV5-1 combines with J gene TRBJ2-2, with TRBD1 identical over 9 bases. Germline CDR1 and CDR2: SGHRS and YFSETQ. V gave up 4 bases and J gave up 4 bases; unmatched junction bases: 5. This CDR3 has 15 residues.

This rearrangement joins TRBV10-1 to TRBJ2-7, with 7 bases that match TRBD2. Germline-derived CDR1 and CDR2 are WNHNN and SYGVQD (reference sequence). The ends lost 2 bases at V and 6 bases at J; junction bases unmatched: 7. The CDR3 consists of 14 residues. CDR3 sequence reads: CASSEASGISEQYF. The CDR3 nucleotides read TGCGCCAGCAGTGAGGCTAGCGGTATCTCCGAGCAGTACTTC.

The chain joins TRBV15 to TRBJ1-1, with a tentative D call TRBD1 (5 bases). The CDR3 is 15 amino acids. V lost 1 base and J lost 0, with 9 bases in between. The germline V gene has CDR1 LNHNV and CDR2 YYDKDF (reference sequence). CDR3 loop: CATSRVRGMNTEAFF. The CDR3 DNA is TGTGCCACCAGCAGAGTGAGGGGAATGAACACTGAAGCTTTCTTT.

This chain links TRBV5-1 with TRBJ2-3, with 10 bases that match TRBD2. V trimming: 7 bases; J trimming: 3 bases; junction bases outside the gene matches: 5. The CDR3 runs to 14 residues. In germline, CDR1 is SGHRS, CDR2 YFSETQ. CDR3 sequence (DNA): TGCGCCAGCCTTGAGGGACTAGCGACAGATACGCAGTATTTT. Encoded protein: CASLEGLATDTQYF.

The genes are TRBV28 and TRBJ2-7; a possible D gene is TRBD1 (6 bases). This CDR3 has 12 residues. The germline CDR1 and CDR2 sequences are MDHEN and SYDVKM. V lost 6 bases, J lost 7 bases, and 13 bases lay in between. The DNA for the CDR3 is TGTGCCAGCAGCATCCGAAGGGGGGAGCAGTACTTC. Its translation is CASSIRRGEQYF.

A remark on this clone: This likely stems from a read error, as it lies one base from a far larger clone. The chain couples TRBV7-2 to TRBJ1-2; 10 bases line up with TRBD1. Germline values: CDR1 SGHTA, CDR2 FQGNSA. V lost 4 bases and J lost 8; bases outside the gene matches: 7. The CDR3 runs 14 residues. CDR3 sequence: CASSYGTGVRGYTF. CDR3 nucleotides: TGTGCCAGCAGCTATGGGACAGGGGTCCGGGGCTACACCTTC. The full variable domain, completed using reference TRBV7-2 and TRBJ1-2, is GAGVSQSPSNKVTEKGKDVELRCDPISGHTALYWYRQSLGQGLEFLIYFQGNSAPDKSGLPSDRFSAERTGGSVSTLTIQRTQQEDSAVYLCASSYGTGVRGYTFGSGTRLTVV.

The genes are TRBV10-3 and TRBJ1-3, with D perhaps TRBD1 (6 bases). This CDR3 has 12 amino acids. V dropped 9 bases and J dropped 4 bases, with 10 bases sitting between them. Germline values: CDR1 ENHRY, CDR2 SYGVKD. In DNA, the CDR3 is TGTGCCATACAGGGTTCAGGAAACACCATATATTTT. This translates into CAIQGSGNTIYF.